This entry concerns a single TCR beta chain. This entry is derived from a study of blood T cell repertoires in COVID-19. J gave up 3 bases and V 5 bases, and 7 bases lay outside the gene matches. Germline V CDR1 and CDR2: SGHRS, YFSETQ. The CDR3 is made up of 14 amino acids. Only in-frame clones appear in the TCRdb table, and some are missing; sequencing was by immunoSEQ multiplex PCR. The sample gives about 190,000 clones, less than 85% of which show up once; roughly 13% is in the top ten. The receptor's source is a man in his fifties or sixties who had recovered from COVID-19. V and J are TRBV5-1 and TRBJ2-7; TRBD1 matches at 8 bases. Sequencing was carried out using peripheral blood. This chain's CDR3 is CASSVTGTGYEQYF. In nucleotides, the CDR3 is TGCGCCAGCAGTGTGACCGGGACAGGCTACGAGCAGTACTTC.